This T cell receptor beta chain originates from a study of cytomegalovirus exposure and HLA in healthy donors. Primers: 60 Vbeta forward and 13 Jbeta reverse. The data were produced by immunoSEQ multiplex PCR, yet TCRdb's version contains in-frame clones alone and is incomplete. The data hold some 110,000 clones, with over 60% observed a single time. The CDR3 runs 14 residues. Germline CDR1 is LNHDA and CDR2 is SQIVND (reference sequence). Between the trimmed V and J ends, which lost 9 bases and 10 bases, there was a span of 19 bases. This chain connects TRBV19 to TRBJ1-6; D may be TRBD1 (6 bases). The sample was PBMCs. The source is a man aged 45-60 years in good health and CMV-seronegative. CDR3 residues: CASQHRELYSPLHF. As DNA, the CDR3 is TGTGCCAGCCAGCACAGGGAATTGTACTCACCCCTCCACTTT.